This entry lists 26 T cell receptor beta chains sequenced from one sample in a study of blood T cell repertoires in COVID-19. The table came from immunoSEQ multiplex PCR; TCRdb's copy has only in-frame clones and leaves some out. Among under 85,000 clones listed, 65% to 90% were seen once. The material sequenced was peripheral blood. Receptor source: a man of 80 years or more with acute or convalescent COVID-19.

The table lists this clone with a count of one. The chain uses TRBV11-2 and TRBJ2-1; 7 nucleotides line up with TRBD2. The CDR3 consists of 16 residues. V lost 8 bases, J lost 2 bases, and 12 bases stayed unmatched. Germline V gene sequence: CDR1 SGHAT, CDR2 FQNNGV. CDR3 bases: TGTGCCAGCCGACTTAGCGGAGGGAGGGCCTACAATGAGCAGTTCTTC. This sequence encodes CASRLSGGRAYNEQFF.

The chain uses TRBV7-2 and TRBJ2-1; 7 bases are shared with TRBD2. Trimming at V came to 9 bases and at J to 3 bases, leaving 5 bases not matched to a gene. This CDR3 has 13 amino acids. CDR1 is SGHTA, CDR2 FQGNSA, per germline. CDR3 DNA sequence: TGTGCCAGTCGACTAGCTATCTACAATGAGCAGTTCTTC. Translation gives CASRLAIYNEQFF.

The genes are TRBV5-5 and TRBJ1-5; D may be TRBD1 (5 bases). Germline CDR1 SGHKS, CDR2 YYEKEE (reference sequence). Trimming pared 4 bases from V and 2 bases from J, leaving 16 bases between. This CDR3 comprises 16 residues. The CDR3 is CASSGRVGGRNQPQHF. CDR3 DNA: TGTGCCAGCAGCGGTAGAGTCGGGGGTCGCAATCAGCCCCAGCATTTT.

The chain couples TRBV2 to TRBJ2-5, with 8 bases identical to TRBD1. Trimming cost V 5 bases and J 2 bases; bases outside gene matches: 7. The CDR3 sequence is 15 residues long. Germline V gene data show CDR1 as SNHLY and CDR2 as FYNNEI. CDR3 residues: CASSLWTGRQETQYF. CDR3 in DNA: TGTGCCAGCAGTCTCTGGACAGGGCGACAAGAGACCCAGTACTTC.

CDR3 nucleotides: TGTGCCAGCAGCCCCGCAGGGGGGCTTGGAAATCAGCCCCAGCATTTT. This translates into CASSPAGGLGNQPQHF. The chain carries TRBV6-6 and TRBJ1-5; 7 nucleotides align to TRBD1. Trimming took 6 bases from V and 4 from J; bases not matched to a gene: 12. The CDR3 runs 16 residues. Germline values: CDR1 MNHNY, CDR2 SVGAGI (reference sequence).

This rearrangement joins TRBV7-6 to TRBJ2-6; D remains ambiguous. CDR1 and CDR2 from the germline V gene are SGHVS and FNYEAQ. The CDR3 sequence is 17 residues long. The V and J ends lost 5 bases and 0 bases respectively, with 14 bases between them. CDR3 region: CASSPPPLGSGANVLTF. The CDR3 DNA reads TGTGCCAGCAGCCCCCCCCCACTCGGCTCTGGGGCCAACGTCCTGACTTTC.

CDR3 region: CASSIKGGTGAFNEQFF. The CDR3 DNA reads TGTGCCAGTAGTATTAAGGGCGGGACAGGGGCCTTCAATGAGCAGTTCTTC. This chain connects TRBV19 to TRBJ2-1; 10 bases match TRBD1. This CDR3 contains 17 residues. J was trimmed by 6 bases and V by 3 bases; bases with no gene match: 11. Germline CDR1 reads LNHDA; CDR2 reads SQIVND (reference sequence).

The chain employs TRBV10-3 and TRBJ2-1, with TRBD2 matching 10 bases. CDR1 ENHRY and CDR2 SYGVKD come from the germline V gene. V shed 4 bases, J shed 7 bases, and the junction held 4 bases outside the gene matches. The CDR3 is made up of 14 amino acids. Here the CDR3 reads CAISVAGGMNEQFF. The DNA for the CDR3 is TGTGCCATCAGTGTAGCGGGAGGAATGAATGAGCAGTTCTTC.

The chain links TRBV19 to TRBJ1-2; D not certain. From germline, CDR1 is LNHDA and CDR2 SQIVND (reference sequence). V was shortened by 7 bases and J by 4 bases, with 7 bases between the two germline ends. The CDR3 consists of 11 residues. Here the CDR3 DNA reads TGTGCCAGTACGGCGGGCTATGGCTACACCTTC. This sequence encodes CASTAGYGYTF.

The chain is built from TRBV2 and TRBJ1-5; 7 nucleotides agree with TRBD1. The CDR3 covers 15 residues. The germline gives CDR1 SNHLY, CDR2 FYNNEI. Trimming cost V 11 bases and J 3 bases; bases outside gene matches: 13. The CDR3: CAASIGQGDNQPQHF. The DNA for the CDR3 is TGTGCCGCGAGCATAGGCCAGGGGGACAATCAGCCCCAGCATTTT. The full variable domain, its missing parts supplied by reference TRBV2 and TRBJ1-5, is EPEVTQTPSHQVTQMGQEVILRCVPISNHLYFYWYRQILGQKVEFLVSFYNNEISEKSEIFDDQFSVERPDGSNFTLKIRSTKLEDSAMYFCAASIGQGDNQPQHFGDGTRLSIL.

This clone came up a few times. This sample includes further DNA sequences coding for the same CDR3. The gene calls are TRBV18 and TRBJ2-7; TRBD1 matches at 7 bases. Germline V lookup: CDR1 KGHSH, CDR2 LQKENI. Trimming at V came to 5 bases and at J to 0 bases, leaving 1 base not matched to a gene. This CDR3 is 13 amino acids long. The CDR3 bases are TGTGCCAGCTCAGGGACAGTCTCCTACGAGCAGTACTTC. This gives the protein CASSGTVSYEQYF.

The V and J genes are TRBV10-3 and TRBJ2-7, with 9 nucleotides matching TRBD2. Germline V gene sequence: CDR1 ENHRY, CDR2 SYGVKD. The CDR3 runs to 15 residues. V lost 3 bases, J lost 4 bases, and 7 bases stayed unmatched. The CDR3 nucleotides are TGTGCCATCAGTGACAGCGGGAGGCGCCTATACGAGCAGTACTTC. Encoded protein: CAISDSGRRLYEQYF.

V gene TRBV6-5 combines with J gene TRBJ1-6; D gene unclear. This CDR3 comprises 13 residues. V was cut by 8 bases and J by 1 base, with 6 bases left in between. CDR1 MNHEY and CDR2 SVGAGI come from the germline V gene. This chain's CDR3 is CASGSSYNSPLHF. CDR3 coding DNA: TGTGCCAGCGGGAGTTCCTATAATTCACCCCTCCACTTT.

This rearrangement joins TRBV7-9 to TRBJ2-7; possible D gene TRBD1, 9 bases. Germline values: CDR1 SEHNR, CDR2 FQNEAQ (reference sequence). V was shortened by 3 bases and J by 3 bases, with 21 bases between the two germline ends. The CDR3 has 17 residues. The CDR3 region is CASSLRGEQGAVYEQYF. In DNA form, the CDR3 reads TGTGCCAGCAGCTTGCGGGGGGAACAGGGGGCCGTCTACGAGCAGTACTTC.

In this sample, this clone turned up a few times. The rearrangement uses TRBV5-1 and TRBJ1-2; D gene unclear. V was shortened by 0 bases and J by 2 bases, with 8 bases between the two germline ends. CDR1 and CDR2 (germline): SGHRS, YFSETQ. CDR3 size: 14 residues. In DNA form, the CDR3 reads TGCGCCAGCAGCTTGGACACCGTAAACTATGGCTACACCTTC. Protein: CASSLDTVNYGYTF.

The chain couples TRBV5-1 to TRBJ2-5; the match to TRBD2 covers 7 bases. The CDR3 contains 17 residues. V shed 0 bases and J 0 bases; nucleotides not matched to a gene: 8. Germline lookup yields CDR1 SGHRS and CDR2 YFSETQ. The CDR3 nucleotides are TGCGCCAGCAGCTTGGGGGGCGTGGGAGGGTACCAAGAGACCCAGTACTTC. Protein: CASSLGGVGGYQETQYF.

This chain joins TRBV3-1 (or the pseudogene TRBV3-2) and TRBJ2-2; TRBD2 aligns across 13 bases. Germline trimming cut 4 bases from V and 10 bases from J; bases unmatched to any gene: 9. The CDR3 runs 16 residues. Per germline, CDR1 LGHDT and CDR2 YNNKEL (reference sequence). The CDR3 here is CASSRTSGSGWVELFF. As DNA, the CDR3 is TGTGCCAGCAGCCGGACTAGCGGGAGTGGTTGGGTGGAGCTGTTTTTT.

J is TRBJ2-1 and V is TRBV24-1; the match to TRBD1 covers 7 bases. The CDR3 extends over 17 amino acids. CDR1 is KGHDR and CDR2 is SFDVKD in the germline V gene. V shed 4 bases, J shed 0 bases, and the junction held 8 bases outside the gene matches. CDR3 residues: CATSDPGTASSYNEQFF. The CDR3 DNA is TGTGCCACCAGTGACCCCGGGACAGCTAGCTCCTACAATGAGCAGTTCTTC.

The chain links TRBV9 to TRBJ1-5; no clear D. V was pared by 10 bases and J by 3 bases, with 14 bases between. The CDR3 extends over 13 amino acids. Germline V CDR1 and CDR2: SGDLS, YYNGEE. The CDR3 is CASGVGFNQPQHF. Here the CDR3 DNA reads TGTGCCTCGGGAGTAGGGTTCAATCAGCCCCAGCATTTT. Together with reference TRBV9 and TRBJ1-5, the CDR3 gives the full variable domain: DSGVTQTPKHLITATGQRVTLRCSPRSGDLSVYWYQQSLDQGLQFLIQYYNGEERAKGNILERFSAQQFPDLHSELNLSSLELGDSALYFCASGVGFNQPQHFGDGTRLSIL.

The genes are TRBV14 and TRBJ1-2, with D perhaps matching TRBD1 (6 bases). The V gene lost 5 bases and the J gene lost 5 bases, with 18 bases spanning the gap. CDR3 size: 15 residues. Germline CDR1 and CDR2: SGHDN and FVKESK. The CDR3 reads CASSVGQPTLYGYTF. The CDR3 nucleotides read TGTGCCAGCAGCGTAGGACAGCCTACTCTTTATGGCTACACCTTC.

The chain uses TRBV5-1 and TRBJ1-6; D possibly corresponds to TRBD1 (6 bases). CDR1 and CDR2 from the germline V gene are SGHRS and YFSETQ. The CDR3 covers 14 residues. V shed 3 bases and J shed 8 bases, with 12 bases lying between them. This CDR3 reads CASSYQGSDSPLHF. The DNA for the CDR3 is TGCGCCAGCAGCTATCAGGGGTCTGATTCACCCCTCCACTTT.

This chain uses TRBV5-1 with TRBJ1-1; no firm D call. CDR3 length equals 14 residues. Germline V gene data show CDR1 as SGHRS and CDR2 as YFSETQ. V was shortened by 4 bases and J by 0 bases, with 10 bases between the two germline ends. For the CDR3, the DNA is TGCGCCAGCAGCCGGAGAACAATGAACACTGAAGCTTTCTTT. Translation gives CASSRRTMNTEAFF.

The V call is TRBV24-1, the J call TRBJ1-2; TRBD1 might be the D (5 bases). Germline V CDR1 and CDR2: KGHDR, SFDVKD. V lost 3 bases to trimming and J lost 8 bases, with 9 bases between them. This CDR3 has 12 amino acids. In DNA form, the CDR3 reads TGTGCCACCAGTGATCTACAGGCCGGCTACACCTTC. It yields the protein CATSDLQAGYTF.

V gene TRBV19 combines with J gene TRBJ2-7, with TRBD1 as a possible D gene (5 bases). The V gene lost 6 bases and the J gene lost 2 bases, with 29 bases spanning the gap. Germline V lookup: CDR1 LNHDA, CDR2 SQIVND (reference sequence). The CDR3 is 19 amino acids. In DNA, the CDR3 is TGTGCCAGTAGCGCGTTATATCCAAGAGGCAGGGTTCATGCCTACGAGCAGTACTTC. Translation: CASSALYPRGRVHAYEQYF.

V usage is TRBV19 and J usage is TRBJ2-5, with D maybe TRBD2 (6 bases). The germline V gene encodes CDR1 LNHDA and CDR2 SQIVND (reference sequence). Deletions cut 11 bases from V and 5 bases from J, with 21 bases between. The CDR3 covers 14 residues. The chain's CDR3 is CASKGTAAGETQYF. CDR3 bases: TGTGCCTCCAAGGGGACGGCGGCGGGGGAGACCCAGTACTTC.

The chain couples TRBV19 to TRBJ2-6; 8 bases are a match to TRBD2. CDR3 length equals 16 residues. After removal of 6 bases from V and 0 bases from J, the junction contained 4 bases not matched to a gene. From germline, CDR1 is LNHDA and CDR2 SQIVND (reference sequence). CDR3 nucleotide sequence: TGTGCCAGTAGCCCCGGGGGGGCCTCTGGGGCCAACGTCCTGACTTTC. Translation gives CASSPGGASGANVLTF.